This TCR beta chain came from a study of regulatory T cells in long-lasting Graves disease. Study-level findings and limits: Among samples with persistent disease, TRBV28, TRBJ1-2 and TRBJ2-5 were favored. Examination was confined to peripheral blood, excluding thyroid tissue.

On this clonotype: Its antigen is not known.

Germline V gene lookup returns CDR1 MNHNS and CDR2 SASEGT. CDR3 size: 15 residues. Trimming took 6 bases from V and 0 from J, leaving 12 bases between them. HTBI primers from iRepertoire and Arm-PCR of CDR3 regions yielded the TCR beta libraries. Each CDR3 protein is one row after TCRdb ran MiXCR on the multiplex PCR reads. The table includes some 600,000 distinct CDR3 sequences, 16% detected once. Time point defined: newly diagnosed GD, antithyroid drugs for less than 3 months. The TCR library was prepared using RNA isolated from PBMCs. The same sample was also used in a study of T cells in Graves' hyperthyroidism and ophthalmopathy.

The gene calls are TRBV6-1 and TRBJ1-5; D is undetermined. Sample: peripheral blood mononuclear cells (PBMCs), taken at new diagnosis, from a patient treated with antithyroid drugs. This receptor was identified in a man younger than 35 with Graves disease. The CDR3 loop reads CASRQSYNSNQPQHF. As DNA, the CDR3 is TGTGCCAGCAGACAGAGTTATAATAGCAATCAGCCCCAGCATTTT.